This TCR beta chain was documented in a study of CD8+ T cells in alopecia areata. To note about this clone: As yet, its antigen is unknown.

From germline, CDR1 is SQVTM and CDR2 ANQGSEA. The length of the CDR3 is 14 residues. The junction had 7 bases not matched to a gene; V was cut back by 1 base and J by 5 bases. The study, taken as a whole, reports: Alopecia totalis/universalis scalp especially showed more expanded CD8+ clones than normal scalp. Patients displayed less clarity in TCR sharing than mice, a finding possibly related to HLA.

A FACSAria was used to sort CD4+ and CD8+ T cells. These cells came from PBMCs. cDNA prepared by RNA extraction and subsequent reverse transcription served as the template for sequencing. TCRdb keeps only in-frame clones here, not all; method: immunoSEQ multiplex PCR. The sample gives about 140,000 clones, 50% to 60% of which show up once; more than 4.5% is in the top ten. The sequenced sample consisted of CD4+ T cells sorted from blood. V is TRBV29-1 and J is TRBJ2-5; 7 positions match TRBD2. The receptor comes from a human donor in good health. This chain's CDR3 is CSVEVGGIRETQYF. DNA of the CDR3: TGCAGCGTTGAAGTCGGGGGGATAAGGGAGACCCAGTACTTC.